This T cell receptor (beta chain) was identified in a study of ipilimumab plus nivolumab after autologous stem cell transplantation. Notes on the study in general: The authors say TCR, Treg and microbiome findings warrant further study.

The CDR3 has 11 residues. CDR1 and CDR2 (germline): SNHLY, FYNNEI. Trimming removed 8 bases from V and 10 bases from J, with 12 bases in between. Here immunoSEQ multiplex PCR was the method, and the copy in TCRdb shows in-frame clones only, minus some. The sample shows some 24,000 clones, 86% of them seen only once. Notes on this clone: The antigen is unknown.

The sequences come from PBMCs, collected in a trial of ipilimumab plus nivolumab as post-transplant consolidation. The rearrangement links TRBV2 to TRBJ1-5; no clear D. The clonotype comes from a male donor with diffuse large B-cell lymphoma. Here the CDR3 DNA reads TGTGCCAGCGGGAGGAGAGGCCCCCAGCATTTT. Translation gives CASGRRGPQHF.